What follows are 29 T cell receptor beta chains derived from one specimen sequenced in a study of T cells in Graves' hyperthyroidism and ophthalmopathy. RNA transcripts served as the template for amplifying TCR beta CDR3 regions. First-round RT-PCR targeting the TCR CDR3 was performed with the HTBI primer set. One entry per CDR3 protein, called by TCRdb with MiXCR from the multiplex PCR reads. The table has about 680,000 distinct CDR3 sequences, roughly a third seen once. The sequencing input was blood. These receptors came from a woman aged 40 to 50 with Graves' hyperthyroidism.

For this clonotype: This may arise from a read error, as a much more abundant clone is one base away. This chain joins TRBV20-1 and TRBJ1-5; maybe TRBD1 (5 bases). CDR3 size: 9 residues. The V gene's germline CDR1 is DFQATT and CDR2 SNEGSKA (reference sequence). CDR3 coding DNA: TGCAGTGCTAGAACCGGGGCAGGGTTT. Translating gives CSARTGAGF.

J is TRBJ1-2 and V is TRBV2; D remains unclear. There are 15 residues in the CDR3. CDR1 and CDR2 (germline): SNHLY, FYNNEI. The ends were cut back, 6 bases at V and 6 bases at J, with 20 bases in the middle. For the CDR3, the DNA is TGTGCCAGCAGCCTTAGGATCGCCGGCGGAGATGGCTACACCTTC. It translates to CASSLRIAGGDGYTF.

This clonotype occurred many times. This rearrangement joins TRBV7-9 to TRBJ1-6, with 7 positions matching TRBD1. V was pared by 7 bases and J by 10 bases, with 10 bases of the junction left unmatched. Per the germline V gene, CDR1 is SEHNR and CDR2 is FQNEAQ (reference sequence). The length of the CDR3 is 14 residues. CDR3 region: CASTATGWHSPLHF. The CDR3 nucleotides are TGTGCCAGCACCGCGACAGGGTGGCACTCACCCCTCCACTTT.

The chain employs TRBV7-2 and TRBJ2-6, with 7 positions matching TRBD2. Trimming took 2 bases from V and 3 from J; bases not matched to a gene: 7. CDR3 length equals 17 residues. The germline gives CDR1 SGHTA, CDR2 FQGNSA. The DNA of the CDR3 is TGTGCCAGCAGCTTACGGGGGGTGATGCGTGGGGCCAACGTCCTGACTTTC. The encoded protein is CASSLRGVMRGANVLTF.

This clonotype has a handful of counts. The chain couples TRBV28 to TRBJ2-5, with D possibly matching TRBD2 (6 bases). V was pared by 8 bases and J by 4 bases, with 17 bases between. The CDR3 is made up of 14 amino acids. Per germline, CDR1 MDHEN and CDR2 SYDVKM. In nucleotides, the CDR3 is TGTGCCAGCGTTACTAGCTTAGGTAGAGAGACCCAGTACTTC. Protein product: CASVTSLGRETQYF.

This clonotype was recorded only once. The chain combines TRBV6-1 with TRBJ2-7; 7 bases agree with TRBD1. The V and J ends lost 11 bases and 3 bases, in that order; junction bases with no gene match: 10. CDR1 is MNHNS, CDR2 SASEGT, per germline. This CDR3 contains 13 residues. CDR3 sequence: CAGCRDRDYEQYF. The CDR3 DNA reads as TGTGCCGGCTGTAGGGACAGAGACTACGAGCAGTACTTC.

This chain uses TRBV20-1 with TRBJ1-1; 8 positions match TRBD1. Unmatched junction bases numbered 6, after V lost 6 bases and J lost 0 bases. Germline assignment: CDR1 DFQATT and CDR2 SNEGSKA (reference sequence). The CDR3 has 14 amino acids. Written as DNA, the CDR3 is TGCAGTGCCGGGCGGGACAGGTTGAACACTGAAGCTTTCTTT. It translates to CSAGRDRLNTEAFF.

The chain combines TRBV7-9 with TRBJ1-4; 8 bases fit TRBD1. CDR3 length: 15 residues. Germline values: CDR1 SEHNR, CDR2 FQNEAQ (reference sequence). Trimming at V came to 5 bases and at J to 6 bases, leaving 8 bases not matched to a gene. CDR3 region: CASSQDRGNDEKLFF. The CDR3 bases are TGTGCCAGCAGCCAAGACAGGGGTAACGATGAAAAACTGTTTTTT.

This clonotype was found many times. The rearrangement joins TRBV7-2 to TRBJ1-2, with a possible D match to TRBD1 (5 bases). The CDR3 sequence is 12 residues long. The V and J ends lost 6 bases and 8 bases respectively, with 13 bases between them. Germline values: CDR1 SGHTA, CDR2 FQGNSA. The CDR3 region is CASRPGGRGYTF. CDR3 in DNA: TGTGCCAGCAGACCTGGGGGGAGAGGCTACACCTTC.

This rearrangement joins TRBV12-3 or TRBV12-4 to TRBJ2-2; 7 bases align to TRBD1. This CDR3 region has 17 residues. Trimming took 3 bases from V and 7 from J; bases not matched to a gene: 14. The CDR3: CASSFSHKTGVGGELFF. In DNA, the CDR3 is TGTGCCAGCAGTTTTTCCCACAAAACAGGGGTTGGCGGGGAGCTGTTTTTT.

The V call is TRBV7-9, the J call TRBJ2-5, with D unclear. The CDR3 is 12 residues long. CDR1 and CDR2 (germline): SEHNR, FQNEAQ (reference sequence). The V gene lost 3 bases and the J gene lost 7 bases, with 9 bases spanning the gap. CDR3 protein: CASSLGSPTQYF. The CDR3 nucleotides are TGTGCCAGCAGCTTGGGCAGCCCGACCCAGTACTTC.

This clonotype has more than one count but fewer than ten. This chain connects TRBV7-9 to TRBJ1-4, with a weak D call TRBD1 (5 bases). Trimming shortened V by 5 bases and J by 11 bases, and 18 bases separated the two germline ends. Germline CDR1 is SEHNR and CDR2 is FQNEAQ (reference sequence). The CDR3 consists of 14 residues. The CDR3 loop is CASSRAIGAEKLFF. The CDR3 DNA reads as TGTGCCAGCAGCCGCGCAATCGGGGCGGAGAAACTGTTTTTT.

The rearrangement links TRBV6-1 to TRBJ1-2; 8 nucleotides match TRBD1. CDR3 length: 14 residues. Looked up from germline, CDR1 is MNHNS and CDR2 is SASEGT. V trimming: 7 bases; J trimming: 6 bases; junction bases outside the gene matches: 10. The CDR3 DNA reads TGTGCCAGCAAACTCCCGACAGGGGACGATGGCTACACCTTC. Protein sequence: CASKLPTGDDGYTF.

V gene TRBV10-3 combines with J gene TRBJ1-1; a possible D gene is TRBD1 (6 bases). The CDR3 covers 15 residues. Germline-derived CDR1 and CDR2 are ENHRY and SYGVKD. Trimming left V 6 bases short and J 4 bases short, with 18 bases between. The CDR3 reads CAISRTETEFTEAFF. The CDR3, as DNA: TGTGCCATCAGCCGGACAGAGACGGAGTTCACTGAAGCTTTCTTT.

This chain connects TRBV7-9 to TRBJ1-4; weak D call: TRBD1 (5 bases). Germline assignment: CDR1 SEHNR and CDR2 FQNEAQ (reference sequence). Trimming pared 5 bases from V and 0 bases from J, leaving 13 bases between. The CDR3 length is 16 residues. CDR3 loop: CASSAFTGSTNEKLFF. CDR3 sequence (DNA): TGTGCCAGCAGCGCATTCACAGGATCAACTAATGAAAAACTGTTTTTT.

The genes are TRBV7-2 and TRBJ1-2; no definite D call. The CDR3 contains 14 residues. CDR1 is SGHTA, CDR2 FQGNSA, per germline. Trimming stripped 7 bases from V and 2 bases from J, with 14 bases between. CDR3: CASTSSGENYGYTF. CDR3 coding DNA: TGTGCCAGCACCTCCTCCGGGGAAAACTATGGCTACACCTTC.

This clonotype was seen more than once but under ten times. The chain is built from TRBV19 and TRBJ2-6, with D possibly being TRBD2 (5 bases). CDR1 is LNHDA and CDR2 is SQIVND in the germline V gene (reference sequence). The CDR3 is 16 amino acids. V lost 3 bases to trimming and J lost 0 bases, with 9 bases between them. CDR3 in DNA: TGTGCCAGTAGTATCCCTCGGGGCTCTGGGGCCAACGTCCTGACTTTC. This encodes CASSIPRGSGANVLTF.

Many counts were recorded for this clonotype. The CDR3 DNA reads TGTGCCAGCAGTGATAGCGAAAAACTGTTTTTT. Translated, it gives CASSDSEKLFF. The rearrangement links TRBV2 to TRBJ1-4; D not certain. The V gene's germline CDR1 is SNHLY and CDR2 FYNNEI. The V end was cut by 3 bases, the J end by 8 bases, with 4 bases between. This CDR3 region has 11 residues. Full variable domain (missing parts from reference TRBV2 and TRBJ1-4): EPEVTQTPSHQVTQMGQEVILRCVPISNHLYFYWYRQILGQKVEFLVSFYNNEISEKSEIFDDQFSVERPDGSNFTLKIRSTKLEDSAMYFCASSDSEKLFFGSGTQLSVL.

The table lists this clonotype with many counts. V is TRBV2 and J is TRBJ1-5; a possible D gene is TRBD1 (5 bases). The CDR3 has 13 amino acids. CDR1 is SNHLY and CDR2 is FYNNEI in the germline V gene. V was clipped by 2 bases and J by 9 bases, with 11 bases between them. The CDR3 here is CASSEQGTSPQHF. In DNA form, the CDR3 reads TGTGCCAGCAGTGAACAGGGAACATCGCCCCAGCATTTT.

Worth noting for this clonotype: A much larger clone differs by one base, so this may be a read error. The CDR3 nucleotides are TGTGCCAGCGGGAGGGACGCGGTATACGAGCAGTACTTC. This sequence encodes CASGRDAVYEQYF. The rearrangement uses TRBV25-1 and TRBJ2-7, with 7 bases fitting TRBD2. Germline V lookup: CDR1 MGHDK, CDR2 SYGVNS. The CDR3 is 13 residues long. The V and J ends lost 8 bases and 4 bases, in that order; junction bases with no gene match: 8.

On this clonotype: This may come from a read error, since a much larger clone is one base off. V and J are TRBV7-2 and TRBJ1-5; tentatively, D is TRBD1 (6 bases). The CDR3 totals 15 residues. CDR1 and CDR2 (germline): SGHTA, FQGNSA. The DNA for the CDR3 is TGTGCCAGCAACTTAGGAGGGGGTGACAATCAGCCCCAGCATTTT. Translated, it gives CASNLGGGDNQPQHF. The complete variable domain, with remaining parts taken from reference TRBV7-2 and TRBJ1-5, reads GAGVSQSPSNKVTEKGKDVELRCDPISGHTALYWYRQSLGQGLEFLIYFQGNSAPDKSGLPSDRFSAERTGGSVSTLTIQRTQQEDSAVYLCASNLGGGDNQPQHFGDGTRLSIL.

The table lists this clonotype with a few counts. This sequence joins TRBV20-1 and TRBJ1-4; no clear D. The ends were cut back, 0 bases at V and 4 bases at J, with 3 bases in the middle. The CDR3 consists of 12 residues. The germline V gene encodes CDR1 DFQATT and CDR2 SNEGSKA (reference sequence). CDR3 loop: CSARDGNEKLFF. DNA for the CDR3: TGCAGTGCTAGAGACGGTAATGAAAAACTGTTTTTT.

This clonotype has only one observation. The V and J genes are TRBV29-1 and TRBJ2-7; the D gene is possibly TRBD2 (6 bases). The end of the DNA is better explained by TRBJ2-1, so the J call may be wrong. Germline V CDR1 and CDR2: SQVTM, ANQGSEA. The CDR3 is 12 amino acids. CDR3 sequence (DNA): TGCAGCGTTGAGATACTAGCACATGAGCAGTTCTTC. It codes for CSVEILAHEQFF.

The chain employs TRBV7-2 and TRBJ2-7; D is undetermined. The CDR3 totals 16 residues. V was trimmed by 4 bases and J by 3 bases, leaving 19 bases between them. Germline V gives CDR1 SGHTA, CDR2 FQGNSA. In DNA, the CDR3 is TGTGCCAGCAGCTCAGGTTGGAGCTCTAAGTTCTACGAGCAGTACTTC. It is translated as CASSSGWSSKFYEQYF.

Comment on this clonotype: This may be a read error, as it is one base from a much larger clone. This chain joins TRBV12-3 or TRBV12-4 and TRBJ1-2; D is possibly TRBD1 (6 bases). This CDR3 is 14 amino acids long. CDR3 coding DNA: TGTGCCGGCAGTGCCCTAAACAGGGCTGGGGGCTACACCTTC. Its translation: CAGSALNRAGGYTF.

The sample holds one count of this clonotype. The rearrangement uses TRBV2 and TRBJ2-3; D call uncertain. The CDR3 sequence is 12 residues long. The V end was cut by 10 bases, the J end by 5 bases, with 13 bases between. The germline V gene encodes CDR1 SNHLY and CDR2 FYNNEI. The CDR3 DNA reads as TGTGCCACCACCGGGCTGGGAGATACGCAGTATTTT. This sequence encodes CATTGLGDTQYF.

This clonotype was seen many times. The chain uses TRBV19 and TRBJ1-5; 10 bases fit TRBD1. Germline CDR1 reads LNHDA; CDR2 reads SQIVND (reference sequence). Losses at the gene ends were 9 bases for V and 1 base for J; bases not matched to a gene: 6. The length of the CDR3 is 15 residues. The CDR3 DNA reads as TGTGCCAGCAGTCGACAGGGGGCCAGCAATCAGCCCCAGCATTTT. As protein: CASSRQGASNQPQHF. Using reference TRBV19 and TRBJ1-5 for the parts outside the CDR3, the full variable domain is DGGITQSPKYLFRKEGQNVTLSCEQNLNHDAMYWYRQDPGQGLRLIYYSQIVNDFQKGDIAEGYSVSREKKESFPLTVTSAQKNPTAFYLCASSRQGASNQPQHFGDGTRLSIL.

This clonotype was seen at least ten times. CDR3 DNA sequence: TGTGCCAGCAGTCAAACGACCTATGGCTACACCTTC. Amino acids: CASSQTTYGYTF. This chain joins TRBV6-6 and TRBJ1-2; D not resolved. This CDR3 spans 12 amino acids. Germline CDR1 MNHNY, CDR2 SVGAGI (reference sequence). V shed 5 bases and J shed 4 bases, with 8 bases lying between them.

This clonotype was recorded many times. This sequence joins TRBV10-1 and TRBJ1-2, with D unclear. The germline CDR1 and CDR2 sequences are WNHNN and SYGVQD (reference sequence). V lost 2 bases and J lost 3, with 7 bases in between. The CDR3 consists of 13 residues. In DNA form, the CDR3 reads TGCGCCAGCAGTGAGAACAGCGACTATGGCTACACCTTC. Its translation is CASSENSDYGYTF.